Each of the 12 T cell receptor beta chains below was sequenced from the same sample in a study of cytomegalovirus exposure and HLA in healthy donors. 60 Vbeta and 13 Jbeta primers were used in PCR. TCRdb's copy holds only in-frame clones and misses some; the assay was immunoSEQ multiplex PCR. The profile shows roughly 93,000 clones, approximately 79% of them singletons. The sample comprised PBMCs. The receptor source for this set is a male donor in good health and CMV-seronegative.

The V gene is TRBV6-1, the J gene TRBJ1-3; D remains unclear. The V end lost 7 bases, the J end lost 0 bases, and 13 bases lay between the germline ends. The CDR3 is made up of 15 amino acids. CDR1 MNHNS and CDR2 SASEGT come from the germline V gene. CDR3 nucleotide sequence: TGTGCCAGCACCCGAGACAAGAGCTCTGGAAACACCATATATTTT. This encodes CASTRDKSSGNTIYF.

The V call is TRBV5-4, the J call TRBJ2-1, with 8 nucleotides matching TRBD1. This CDR3 comprises 15 residues. J lost 6 bases, V lost 4 bases, and 9 bases had no gene match. Looked up from germline, CDR1 is SGHNT and CDR2 is YYREEE (reference sequence). The chain's CDR3 is CASSRTGWDRNEQFF. The CDR3 DNA sequence: TGTGCCAGCAGCCGGACAGGGTGGGACCGCAATGAGCAGTTCTTC.

This chain joins TRBV11-1 and TRBJ2-5, with D perhaps TRBD2 (5 bases). Trimming pared 5 bases from V and 0 bases from J, leaving 10 bases between. Germline assignment: CDR1 SGHAT and CDR2 FQDESV (reference sequence). The CDR3 consists of 14 residues. CDR3 in amino acids: CASSDGLDQETQYF. The CDR3, as DNA: TGTGCCAGCAGCGATGGACTGGACCAAGAGACCCAGTACTTC. Full variable domain (missing parts from reference TRBV11-1 and TRBJ2-5): EAEVAQSPRYKITEKSQAVAFWCDPISGHATLYWYRQILGQGPELLVQFQDESVVDDSQLPKDRFSAERLKGVDSTLKIQPAELGDSAMYLCASSDGLDQETQYFGPGTRLLVL.

The chain carries TRBV4-1 and TRBJ2-3; TRBD2 aligns across 10 bases. CDR3 size: 15 residues. Germline lookup yields CDR1 MGHRA and CDR2 YSYEKL. The V segment lost 4 bases and the J segment 1 base; nucleotides outside the gene matches: 2. CDR3 sequence (DNA): TGCGCCAGCAGCCTTGGGACTAGCGGCACAGATACGCAGTATTTT. Amino acid sequence: CASSLGTSGTDTQYF.

A note on this clone: Additional DNA sequences in this sample encode the identical CDR3. This rearrangement joins TRBV5-1 to TRBJ1-5; D perhaps matches TRBD1 (5 bases). Trimming removed 2 bases from V and 7 bases from J, with 13 bases in between. CDR3 length: 14 residues. Looked up from germline, CDR1 is SGHRS and CDR2 is YFSETQ. DNA for the CDR3: TGCGCCAGCAGCTTCGGGGGGTTAGGCCAGCCCCAGCATTTT. This encodes CASSFGGLGQPQHF.

The genes are TRBV4-1 and TRBJ1-5, with 10 nucleotides matching TRBD1. The germline V gene encodes CDR1 MGHRA and CDR2 YSYEKL. The CDR3 sequence is 15 residues long. V lost 4 bases and J lost 7; bases outside the gene matches: 7. The DNA of the CDR3 is TGCGCCAGCAGCCCGACAGGGGGCCCTGGCCAGCCCCAGCATTTT. This sequence encodes CASSPTGGPGQPQHF.

This chain links TRBV7-2 with TRBJ2-5; TRBD2 aligns across 12 bases. The assigned J gene may be wrong: the sequence end matches TRBJ2-7 better. The germline gives CDR1 SGHTA, CDR2 FQGNSA. CDR3 length equals 14 residues. The CDR3 bases are TGTGCCAGCAGCTACGGACTAGCGGGATACGAGCAGTACTTC. This codes for CASSYGLAGYEQYF.

This clone was seen a handful of times. The V gene is TRBV30, the J gene TRBJ2-7, with 9 bases fitting TRBD1. This CDR3 has 15 amino acids. Germline CDR1 and CDR2: GTSNPN and SVGIG (reference sequence). Trimming at V came to 1 base and at J to 3 bases, leaving 7 bases not matched to a gene. The CDR3 loop is CAWSDTGTGIYEQYF. CDR3 sequence (DNA): TGTGCCTGGAGTGATACCGGGACAGGGATCTACGAGCAGTACTTC. The full variable domain, in which reference TRBV30 and TRBJ2-7 provide the parts outside the CDR3, is SQTIHQWPATLVQPVGSPLSLECTVEGTSNPNLYWYRQAAGRGLQLLFYSVGIGQISSEVPQNLSASRPQDRQFILSSKKLLLSDSGFYLCAWSDTGTGIYEQYFGPGTRLTVT.

The rearrangement links TRBV30 to TRBJ2-5, with 9 nucleotides matching TRBD2. V gave up 0 bases and J gave up 0 bases; unmatched junction bases: 2. CDR3 length: 15 residues. Looked up from germline, CDR1 is GTSNPN and CDR2 is SVGIG (reference sequence). The CDR3: CAWSVAGGNQETQYF. Written as DNA, the CDR3 is TGTGCCTGGAGTGTAGCGGGAGGCAACCAAGAGACCCAGTACTTC.

The chain has TRBV19 and TRBJ2-7; 11 positions agree with TRBD2. V was pared by 5 bases and J by 3 bases, with 6 bases of the junction left unmatched. The germline CDR1 and CDR2 sequences are LNHDA and SQIVND (reference sequence). The CDR3 is made up of 15 amino acids. The DNA of the CDR3 is TGTGCCAGTAGTGCACTAGCGGGAGCTGACTACGAGCAGTACTTC. It translates to CASSALAGADYEQYF. Full variable domain (outside the CDR3, taken from reference TRBV19 and TRBJ2-7): DGGITQSPKYLFRKEGQNVTLSCEQNLNHDAMYWYRQDPGQGLRLIYYSQIVNDFQKGDIAEGYSVSREKKESFPLTVTSAQKNPTAFYLCASSALAGADYEQYFGPGTRLTVT.

V and J are TRBV15 and TRBJ2-5, with 7 bases fitting TRBD2. The CDR3 loop spans 15 amino acids. Germline V gives CDR1 LNHNV, CDR2 YYDKDF (reference sequence). V gave up 1 base and J gave up 3 bases; unmatched junction bases: 5. DNA for the CDR3: TGTGCCACCAGCAGAGGGGAGGGGCGGGAAGAGACCCAGTACTTC. It specifies CATSRGEGREETQYF. The entire variable domain, with the rest obtained from reference TRBV15 and TRBJ2-5, is as follows: DAMVIQNPRYQVTQFGKPVTLSCSQTLNHNVMYWYQQKSSQAPKLLFHYYDKDFNNEADTPDNFQSRRPNTSFCFLDIRSPGLGDTAMYLCATSRGEGREETQYFGPGTRLLVL.

This clone occurred a few times. The chain has TRBV28 and TRBJ1-5; 7 bases agree with TRBD1. The J segment lost 3 bases and the V segment lost 4 bases, leaving 3 bases of the junction unmatched. Germline V gene lookup returns CDR1 MDHEN and CDR2 SYDVKM. The CDR3 has 14 amino acids. CDR3 in DNA: TGTGCCAGCAGTTGGGACAGACTCAATCAGCCCCAGCATTTT. Its translation is CASSWDRLNQPQHF.